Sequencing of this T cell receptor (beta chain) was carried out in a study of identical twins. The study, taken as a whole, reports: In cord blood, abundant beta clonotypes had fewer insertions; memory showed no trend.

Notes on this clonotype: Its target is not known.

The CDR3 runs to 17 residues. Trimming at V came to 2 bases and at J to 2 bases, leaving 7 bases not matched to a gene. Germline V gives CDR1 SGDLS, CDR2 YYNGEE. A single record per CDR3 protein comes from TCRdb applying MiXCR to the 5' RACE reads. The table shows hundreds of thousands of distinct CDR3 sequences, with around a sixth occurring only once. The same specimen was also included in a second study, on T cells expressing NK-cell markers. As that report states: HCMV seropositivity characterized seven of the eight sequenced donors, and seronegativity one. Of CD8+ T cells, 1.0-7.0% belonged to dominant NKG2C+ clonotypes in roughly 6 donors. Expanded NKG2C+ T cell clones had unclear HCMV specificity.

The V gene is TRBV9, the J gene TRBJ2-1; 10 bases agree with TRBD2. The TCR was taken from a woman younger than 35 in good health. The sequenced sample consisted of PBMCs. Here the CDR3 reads CASSVNLAGVAYNEQFF. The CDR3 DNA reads TGTGCCAGCAGCGTGAACCTAGCGGGAGTTGCCTACAATGAGCAGTTCTTC.